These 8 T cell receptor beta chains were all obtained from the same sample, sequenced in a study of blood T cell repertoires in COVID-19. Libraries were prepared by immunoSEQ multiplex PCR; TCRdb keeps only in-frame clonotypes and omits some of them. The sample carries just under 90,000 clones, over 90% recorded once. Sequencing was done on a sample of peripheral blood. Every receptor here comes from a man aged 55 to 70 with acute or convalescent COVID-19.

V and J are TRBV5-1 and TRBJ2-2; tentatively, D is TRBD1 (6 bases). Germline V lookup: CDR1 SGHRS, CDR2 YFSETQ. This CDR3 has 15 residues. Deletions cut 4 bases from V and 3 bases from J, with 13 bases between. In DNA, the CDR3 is TGCGCCAGCAGCAATTGGGGGCTTGACACCGGGGAGCTGTTTTTT. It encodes CASSNWGLDTGELFF.

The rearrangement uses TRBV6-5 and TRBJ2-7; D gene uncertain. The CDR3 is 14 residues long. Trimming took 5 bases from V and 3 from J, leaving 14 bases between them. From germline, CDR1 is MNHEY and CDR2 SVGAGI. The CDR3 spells CASSPRYQDYEQYF. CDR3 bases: TGTGCCAGCAGTCCCCGATACCAGGACTACGAGCAGTACTTC.

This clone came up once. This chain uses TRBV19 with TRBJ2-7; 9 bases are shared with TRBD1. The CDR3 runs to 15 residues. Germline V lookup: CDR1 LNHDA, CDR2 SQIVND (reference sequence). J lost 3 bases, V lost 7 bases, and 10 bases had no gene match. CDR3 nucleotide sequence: TGTGCCAGTAAAAAGGGGACAGGGAACTACTACGAGCAGTACTTC. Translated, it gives CASKKGTGNYYEQYF.

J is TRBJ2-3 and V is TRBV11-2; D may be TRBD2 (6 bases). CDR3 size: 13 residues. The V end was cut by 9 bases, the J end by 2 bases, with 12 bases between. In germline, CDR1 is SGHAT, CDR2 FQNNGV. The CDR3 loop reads CASRSGDTDTQYF. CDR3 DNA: TGTGCCAGTAGGTCGGGAGACACAGATACGCAGTATTTT.

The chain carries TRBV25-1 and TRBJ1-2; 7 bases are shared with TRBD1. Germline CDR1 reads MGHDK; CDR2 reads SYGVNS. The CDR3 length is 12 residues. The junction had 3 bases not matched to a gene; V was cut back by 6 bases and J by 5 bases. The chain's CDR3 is CASRDRNYGYTF. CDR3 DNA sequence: TGTGCCAGCAGGGACAGGAATTATGGCTACACCTTC.

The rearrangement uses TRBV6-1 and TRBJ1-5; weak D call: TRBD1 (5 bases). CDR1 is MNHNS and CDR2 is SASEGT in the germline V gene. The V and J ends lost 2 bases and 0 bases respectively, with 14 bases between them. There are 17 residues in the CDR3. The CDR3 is CASSESWGPVSNQPQHF. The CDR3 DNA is TGTGCCAGCAGTGAATCGTGGGGCCCCGTTAGCAATCAGCCCCAGCATTTT.

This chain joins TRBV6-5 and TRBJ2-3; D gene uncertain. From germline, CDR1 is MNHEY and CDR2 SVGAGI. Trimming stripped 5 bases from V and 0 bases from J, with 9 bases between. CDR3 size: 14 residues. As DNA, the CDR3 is TGTGCCAGCAGTCCGGTGTGGAGCACAGATACGCAGTATTTT. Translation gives CASSPVWSTDTQYF.

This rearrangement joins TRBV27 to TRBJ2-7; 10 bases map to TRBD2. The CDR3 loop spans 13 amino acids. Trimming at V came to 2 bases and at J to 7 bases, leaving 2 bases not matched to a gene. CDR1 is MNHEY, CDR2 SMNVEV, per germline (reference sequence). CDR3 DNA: TGTGCCAGCAGTTTAACACTAGCGGGAGAGCAGTACTTC. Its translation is CASSLTLAGEQYF.